The 22 T cell receptor beta chains below were found in one sample sequenced in a study of cytomegalovirus exposure and HLA in healthy donors. PCR involved 60 Vbeta and 13 Jbeta primers. Assay used: immunoSEQ multiplex PCR; TCRdb lists only in-frame clones, some missing. The sample has 150,000 to 200,000 clones, around 86% seen once; the top ten hold about 4%. Sequencing was performed on PBMCs. The receptor set was obtained from a man aged 50 to 59 in good health and CMV-seropositive.

In this sample, this clone turned up once. V usage is TRBV6-6 and J usage is TRBJ1-1; D is undetermined. Between the trimmed V and J ends, which lost 5 bases and 3 bases, there was a span of 16 bases. The V gene's germline CDR1 is MNHNY and CDR2 SVGAGI (reference sequence). The CDR3 sequence is 15 residues long. The CDR3 loop is CASSTYQMRDTEAFF. The CDR3 coding sequence is TGTGCCAGCAGTACTTATCAAATGAGGGACACTGAAGCTTTCTTT.

V gene TRBV7-3 combines with J gene TRBJ2-5; 11 positions match TRBD2. Germline-derived CDR1 and CDR2 are SGHTA and FQGTGA. The CDR3 loop spans 19 amino acids. V lost 0 bases, J lost 1 base, and 10 bases stayed unmatched. CDR3 DNA sequence: TGTGCCAGCAGCTTAACGGGGACTAGCGGCGTTACGACCCAAGAGACCCAGTACTTC. Protein sequence: CASSLTGTSGVTTQETQYF.

This clone has only a few counts. The chain's CDR3 is CASSYGGAGNQPQHF. CDR3 DNA: TGTGCCAGCAGTTACGGGGGCGCGGGCAATCAGCCCCAGCATTTT. This chain links TRBV6-6 with TRBJ1-5; D may be TRBD1 (6 bases). Germline CDR1 reads MNHNY; CDR2 reads SVGAGI (reference sequence). V was shortened by 2 bases and J by 2 bases, with 10 bases between the two germline ends. The CDR3 is 15 residues long.

This clone showed up just once. The chain has TRBV5-1 and TRBJ2-2, with 9 bases that match TRBD2. Germline V lookup: CDR1 SGHRS, CDR2 YFSETQ. The CDR3 contains 16 residues. Unmatched junction bases numbered 6, after V lost 0 bases and J lost 6 bases. The CDR3 loop reads CASSLDAGGQSGELFF. In nucleotides, the CDR3 is TGCGCCAGCAGCTTGGACGCGGGGGGGCAGTCCGGGGAGCTGTTTTTT.

This rearrangement joins TRBV7-2 to TRBJ2-3; 9 bases are a match to TRBD2. V dropped 1 base and J dropped 1; count of bases not matched to a gene: 3. CDR3 length equals 16 residues. Per germline, CDR1 SGHTA and CDR2 FQGNSA. The CDR3 bases are TGTGCCAGCAGCTTAGTACCTAGCGGGGGCACAGATACGCAGTATTTT. Protein: CASSLVPSGGTDTQYF.

This rearrangement joins TRBV27 to TRBJ2-7, with 10 bases lining up with TRBD2. This CDR3 has 13 residues. CDR1 and CDR2 (germline): MNHEY, SMNVEV (reference sequence). The V and J ends lost 8 bases and 0 bases, in that order; junction bases with no gene match: 1. CDR3 coding DNA: TGTGCCAGCGGGACTAGCGCCTCCTACGAGCAGTACTTC. Its translation is CASGTSASYEQYF.

V usage is TRBV25-1 and J usage is TRBJ1-4, with 8 bases identical to TRBD1. This CDR3 region has 13 residues. The germline V gene encodes CDR1 MGHDK and CDR2 SYGVNS. J lost 7 bases, V lost 7 bases, and 5 bases had no gene match. The CDR3 DNA follows: TGTGCCAGCAATGACAGGGGTACTGAAAAACTGTTTTTT. Residues: CASNDRGTEKLFF.

This clone has just a few counts. This sequence joins TRBV7-3 and TRBJ2-2; 9 positions match TRBD2. V lost 5 bases and J lost 7; bases outside the gene matches: 11. The CDR3 is made up of 16 amino acids. CDR1 and CDR2 from the germline V gene are SGHTA and FQGTGA. The CDR3 DNA follows: TGTGCCAGCAGCCCGACTAGCGGTGCTCCCGGCGGGGAGCTGTTTTTT. It codes for CASSPTSGAPGGELFF. Full variable domain (remainder filled in from reference TRBV7-3 and TRBJ2-2): GAGVSQTPSNKVTEKGKYVELRCDPISGHTALYWYRQSLGQGPEFLIYFQGTGAADDSGLPNDRFFAVRPEGSVSTLKIQRTERGDSAVYLCASSPTSGAPGGELFFGEGSRLTVL.

The chain is built from TRBV2 and TRBJ2-5; D gene ambiguous. The J call may not be correct, given that the DNA end is closer to TRBJ2-7. The CDR3 is made up of 12 amino acids. The germline gives CDR1 SNHLY, CDR2 FYNNEI. The CDR3 spells CASSGVRYEQYF. CDR3 nucleotide sequence: TGTGCCAGCAGTGGGGTCAGGTACGAGCAGTACTTC.

V and J are TRBV7-2 and TRBJ2-1; 11 bases are shared with TRBD2. There are 16 residues in the CDR3. With V trimmed by 5 bases and J by 6 bases, 9 bases remained unmatched. Germline-derived CDR1 and CDR2 are SGHTA and FQGNSA. The CDR3 protein is CASSPRLAGQFNEQFF. In DNA form, the CDR3 reads TGTGCCAGCAGCCCTAGACTAGCGGGACAGTTCAATGAGCAGTTCTTC.

This clone was detected a few times. Additional DNA sequences in this sample encode the identical CDR3. The chain employs TRBV28 and TRBJ2-1, with TRBD2 matching over 11 bases. The CDR3 loop spans 15 amino acids. CDR1 is MDHEN, CDR2 SYDVKM, per germline. V lost 6 bases to trimming and J lost 7 bases; unmatched junction nucleotides: 8. The CDR3 region is CASRLAGGPGNEQFF. The DNA for the CDR3 is TGTGCCAGCAGGTTAGCGGGAGGGCCGGGGAATGAGCAGTTCTTC.

Only one count was recorded for this clone. This sequence joins TRBV5-1 and TRBJ1-2; tentative D call: TRBD1 (6 bases). The CDR3 loop spans 15 amino acids. The V end lost 7 bases, the J end lost 0 bases, and 16 bases lay between the germline ends. CDR1 and CDR2 from the germline V gene are SGHRS and YFSETQ. In nucleotides, the CDR3 is TGCGCCAGCCGGCCAGGGGTACTCTCTAACTATGGCTACACCTTC. Protein: CASRPGVLSNYGYTF. The full variable domain, with the rest looked up from reference TRBV5-1 and TRBJ1-2, is KAGVTQTPRYLIKTRGQQVTLSCSPISGHRSVSWYQQTPGQGLQFLFEYFSETQRNKGNFPGRFSGRQFSNSRSEMNVSTLELGDSALYLCASRPGVLSNYGYTFGSGTRLTVV.

The chain links TRBV2 to TRBJ1-6, with D maybe TRBD1 (5 bases). The CDR3 consists of 16 residues. Germline V CDR1 and CDR2: SNHLY, FYNNEI. V dropped 0 bases and J dropped 10 bases, with 16 bases sitting between them. The DNA for the CDR3 is TGTGCCAGCAGTGAAGCGGCGGGGGAAGGATGGTCACCCCTCCACTTT. Translating it yields CASSEAAGEGWSPLHF.

V and J are TRBV6-1 and TRBJ1-2; 8 bases are a match to TRBD1. The CDR3 sequence is 14 residues long. Per the germline V gene, CDR1 is MNHNS and CDR2 is SASEGT. V trimming: 1 base; J trimming: 8 bases; junction bases outside the gene matches: 6. The CDR3 is CASSEEWTGLGYTF. The CDR3 coding sequence is TGTGCCAGCAGTGAAGAGTGGACAGGGTTGGGCTACACCTTC.

There are a few counts of this clone. The J gene is TRBJ2-5, the V gene TRBV6-5, with D perhaps TRBD1 (5 bases). The CDR3 has 11 residues. Per germline, CDR1 MNHEY and CDR2 SVGAGI. V was cut by 5 bases and J by 12 bases, with 13 bases left in between. This CDR3 reads CASSQGAMKYF. In DNA, the CDR3 is TGTGCCAGCAGTCAAGGGGCCATGAAGTACTTC.

This clone showed up just once. As DNA, the CDR3 is TGTGCCAGCAGCTTCTCCGGGACAGGGCTTTTGGCTAATGAAAAACTGTTTTTT. Its protein product is CASSFSGTGLLANEKLFF. The chain recombines TRBV11-2 with TRBJ1-4, with 9 bases lining up with TRBD1. Trimming took 3 bases from V and 3 from J; bases not matched to a gene: 11. The CDR3 spans 18 residues. Per the germline V gene, CDR1 is SGHAT and CDR2 is FQNNGV.

The chain joins TRBV10-3 to TRBJ2-7; D possibly corresponds to TRBD2 (5 bases). This CDR3 comprises 16 residues. Germline lookup yields CDR1 ENHRY and CDR2 SYGVKD. Trimming pared 3 bases from V and 4 bases from J, leaving 19 bases between. As DNA, the CDR3 is TGTGCCATCAGTGATTCAGAGGGTAGGGCGATGTACGAGCAGTACTTC. Translation gives CAISDSEGRAMYEQYF.

The chain links TRBV6-6 to TRBJ2-7; 9 bases fit TRBD1. Trimming cost V 3 bases and J 2 bases; bases outside gene matches: 5. Germline V gene data show CDR1 as MNHNY and CDR2 as SVGAGI (reference sequence). The CDR3 consists of 15 residues. Here the CDR3 reads CASSYSGTGTYEQYF. CDR3 DNA sequence: TGTGCCAGCAGTTATTCCGGGACAGGGACCTACGAGCAGTACTTC.

V gene TRBV6-6 combines with J gene TRBJ2-1; possibly TRBD1 for D (6 bases). Trimming took off 7 bases at V and 5 bases at J, with 18 bases between the two ends. Germline V gene lookup returns CDR1 MNHNY and CDR2 SVGAGI (reference sequence). This CDR3 region has 15 residues. CDR3 region: CASKNREPGNNEQFF. The CDR3, as DNA: TGTGCCAGCAAAAACAGGGAACCGGGAAACAATGAGCAGTTCTTC.

The chain combines TRBV7-3 with TRBJ2-2; D is perhaps TRBD2 (6 bases). In germline, CDR1 is SGHTA, CDR2 FQGTGA. CDR3 size: 14 residues. The germline V and J ends were trimmed by 5 bases and 7 bases, with 14 bases remaining between them. The CDR3 spells CASSITLADGELFF. The DNA for the CDR3 is TGTGCCAGCAGCATTACGTTAGCGGACGGGGAGCTGTTTTTT.

V gene TRBV27 combines with J gene TRBJ2-7; the D gene is possibly TRBD1 (5 bases). Germline CDR1 reads MNHEY; CDR2 reads SMNVEV (reference sequence). CDR3 length: 12 amino acids. V was pared by 6 bases and J by 4 bases, with 10 bases between. The CDR3 reads CASSPGFYEQYF. The CDR3 nucleotides read TGTGCCAGCAGCCCAGGGTTTTACGAGCAGTACTTC.

This rearrangement joins TRBV28 to TRBJ2-3; D unclear. The CDR3 sequence is 14 residues long. Germline lookup yields CDR1 MDHEN and CDR2 SYDVKM. Trimming removed 2 bases from V and 4 bases from J, with 10 bases in between. This CDR3 reads CASSLPPYSDTQYF. DNA for the CDR3: TGTGCCAGCAGTTTACCCCCCTACTCAGATACGCAGTATTTT.